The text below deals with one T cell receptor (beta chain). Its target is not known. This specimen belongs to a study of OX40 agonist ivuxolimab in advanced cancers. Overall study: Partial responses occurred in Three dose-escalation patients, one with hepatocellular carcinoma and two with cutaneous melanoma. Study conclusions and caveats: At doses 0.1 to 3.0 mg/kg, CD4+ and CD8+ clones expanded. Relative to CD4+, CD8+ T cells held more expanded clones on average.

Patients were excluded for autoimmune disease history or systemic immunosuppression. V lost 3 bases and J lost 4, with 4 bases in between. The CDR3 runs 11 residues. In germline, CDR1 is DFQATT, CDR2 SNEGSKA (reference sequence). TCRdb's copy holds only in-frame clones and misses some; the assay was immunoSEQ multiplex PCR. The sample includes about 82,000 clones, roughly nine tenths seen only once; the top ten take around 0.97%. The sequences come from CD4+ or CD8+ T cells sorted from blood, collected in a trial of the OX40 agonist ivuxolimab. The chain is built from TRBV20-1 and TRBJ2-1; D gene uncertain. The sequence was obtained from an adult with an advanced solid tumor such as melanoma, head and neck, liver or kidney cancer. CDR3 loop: CSARGYNEQFF. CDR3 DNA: TGCAGTGCTAGGGGATACAATGAGCAGTTCTTC.